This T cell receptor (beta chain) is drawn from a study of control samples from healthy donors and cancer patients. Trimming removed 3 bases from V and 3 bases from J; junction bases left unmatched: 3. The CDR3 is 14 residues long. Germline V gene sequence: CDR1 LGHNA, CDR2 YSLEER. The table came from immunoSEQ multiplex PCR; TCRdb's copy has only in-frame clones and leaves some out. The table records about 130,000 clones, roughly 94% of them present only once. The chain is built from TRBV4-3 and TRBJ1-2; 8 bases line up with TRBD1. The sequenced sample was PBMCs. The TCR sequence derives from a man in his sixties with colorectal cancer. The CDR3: CASSHGQGDYGYTF. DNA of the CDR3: TGCGCCAGCAGCCACGGACAGGGCGACTATGGCTACACCTTC.